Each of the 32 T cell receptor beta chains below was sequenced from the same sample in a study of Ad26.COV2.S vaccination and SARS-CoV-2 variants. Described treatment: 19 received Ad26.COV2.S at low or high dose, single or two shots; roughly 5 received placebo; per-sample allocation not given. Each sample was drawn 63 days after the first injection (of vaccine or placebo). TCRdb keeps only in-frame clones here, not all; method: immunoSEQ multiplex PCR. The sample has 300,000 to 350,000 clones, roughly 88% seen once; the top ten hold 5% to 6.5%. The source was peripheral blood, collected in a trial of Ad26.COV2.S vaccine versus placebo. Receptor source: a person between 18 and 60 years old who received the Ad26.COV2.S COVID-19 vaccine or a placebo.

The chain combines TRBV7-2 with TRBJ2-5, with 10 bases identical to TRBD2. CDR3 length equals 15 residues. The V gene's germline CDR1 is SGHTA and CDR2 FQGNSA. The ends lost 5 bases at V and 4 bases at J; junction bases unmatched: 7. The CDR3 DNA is TGTGCCAGCAGCATGATAGCGGGGGGCGGAGAGACCCAGTACTTC. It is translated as CASSMIAGGGETQYF. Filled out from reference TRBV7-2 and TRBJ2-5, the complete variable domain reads GAGVSQSPSNKVTEKGKDVELRCDPISGHTALYWYRQSLGQGLEFLIYFQGNSAPDKSGLPSDRFSAERTGGSVSTLTIQRTQQEDSAVYLCASSMIAGGGETQYFGPGTRLLVL.

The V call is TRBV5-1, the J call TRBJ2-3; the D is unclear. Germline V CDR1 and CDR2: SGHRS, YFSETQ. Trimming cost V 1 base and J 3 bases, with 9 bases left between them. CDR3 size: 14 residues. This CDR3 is CASSLFSPTDTQYF. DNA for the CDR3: TGCGCCAGCAGCTTGTTCAGCCCAACAGATACGCAGTATTTT.

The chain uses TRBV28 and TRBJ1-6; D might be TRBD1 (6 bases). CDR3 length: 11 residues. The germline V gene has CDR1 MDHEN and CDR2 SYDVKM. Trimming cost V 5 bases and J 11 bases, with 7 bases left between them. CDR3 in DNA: TGTGCCAGCAGTCACAGGGCACCCCTCCACTTT. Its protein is CASSHRAPLHF.

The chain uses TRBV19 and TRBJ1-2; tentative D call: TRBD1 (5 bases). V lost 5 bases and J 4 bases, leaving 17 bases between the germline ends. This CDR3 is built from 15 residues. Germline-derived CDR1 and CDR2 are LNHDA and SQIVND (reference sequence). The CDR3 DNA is TGTGCCAGTAGTGACGGGACTACTGGATTCTATGGCTACACCTTC. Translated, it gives CASSDGTTGFYGYTF.

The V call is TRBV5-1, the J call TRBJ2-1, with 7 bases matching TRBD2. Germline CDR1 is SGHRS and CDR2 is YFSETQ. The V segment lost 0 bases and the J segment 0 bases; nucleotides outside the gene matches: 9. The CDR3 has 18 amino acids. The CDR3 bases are TGCGCCAGCAGCTTGGACCCAAGCGGGGTGAGCTCCTACAATGAGCAGTTCTTC. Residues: CASSLDPSGVSSYNEQFF.

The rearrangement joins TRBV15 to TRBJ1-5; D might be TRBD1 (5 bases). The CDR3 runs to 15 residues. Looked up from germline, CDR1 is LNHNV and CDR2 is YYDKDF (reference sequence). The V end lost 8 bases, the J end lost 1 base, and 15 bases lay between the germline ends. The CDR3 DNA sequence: TGTGCCACCCGGAGGGGCTCGCAGAGCAATCAGCCCCAGCATTTT. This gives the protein CATRRGSQSNQPQHF.

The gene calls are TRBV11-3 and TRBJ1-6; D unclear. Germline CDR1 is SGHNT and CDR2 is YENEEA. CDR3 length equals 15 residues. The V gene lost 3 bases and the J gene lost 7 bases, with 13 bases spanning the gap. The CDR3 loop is CASSFTSTGNSPLHF. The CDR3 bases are TGTGCCAGCAGCTTCACTAGCACGGGGAATTCACCCCTCCACTTT. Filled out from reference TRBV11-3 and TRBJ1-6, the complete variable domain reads EAGVVQSPRYKIIEKKQPVAFWCNPISGHNTLYWYLQNLGQGPELLIRYENEEAVDDSQLPKDRFSAERLKGVDSTLKIQPAELGDSAVYLCASSFTSTGNSPLHFGNGTRLTVT.

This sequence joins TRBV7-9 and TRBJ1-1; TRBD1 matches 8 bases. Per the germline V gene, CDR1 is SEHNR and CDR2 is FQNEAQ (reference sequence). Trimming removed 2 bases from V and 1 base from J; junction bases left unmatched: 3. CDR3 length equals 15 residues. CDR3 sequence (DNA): TGTGCCAGCAGCTTACAGGACAGGGCGAACACTGAAGCTTTCTTT. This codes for CASSLQDRANTEAFF.

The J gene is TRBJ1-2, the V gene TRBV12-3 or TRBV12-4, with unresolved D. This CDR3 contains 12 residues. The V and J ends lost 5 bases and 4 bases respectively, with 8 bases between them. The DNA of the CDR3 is TGTGCCAGCAGTAGGACGAGCTATGGCTACACCTTC. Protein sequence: CASSRTSYGYTF.

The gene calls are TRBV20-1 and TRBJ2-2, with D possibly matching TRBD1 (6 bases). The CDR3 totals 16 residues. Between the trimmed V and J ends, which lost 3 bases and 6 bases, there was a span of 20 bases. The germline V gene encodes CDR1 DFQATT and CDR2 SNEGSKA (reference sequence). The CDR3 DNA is TGCAGTGCTAGTTATGGGCTAGGGGGTGAAGCCGGGGAGCTGTTTTTT. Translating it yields CSASYGLGGEAGELFF.

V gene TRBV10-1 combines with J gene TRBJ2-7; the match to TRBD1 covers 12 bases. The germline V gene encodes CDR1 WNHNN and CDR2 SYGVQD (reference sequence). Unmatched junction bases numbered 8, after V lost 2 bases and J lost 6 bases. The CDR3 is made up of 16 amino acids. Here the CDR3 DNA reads TGCGCCAGCAGTGAGATCAGGGACAGGGGGCAAGGCGAGCAGTACGTC. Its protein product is CASSEIRDRGQGEQYV.

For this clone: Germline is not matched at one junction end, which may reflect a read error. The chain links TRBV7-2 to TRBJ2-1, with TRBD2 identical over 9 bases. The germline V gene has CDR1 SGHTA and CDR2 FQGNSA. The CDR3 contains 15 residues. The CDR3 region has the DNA TGTGCCAGCAGCTTAGGCGGTAGCGGGAGTCCCGTTTGGATCTTC. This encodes CASSLGGSGSPVWIF.

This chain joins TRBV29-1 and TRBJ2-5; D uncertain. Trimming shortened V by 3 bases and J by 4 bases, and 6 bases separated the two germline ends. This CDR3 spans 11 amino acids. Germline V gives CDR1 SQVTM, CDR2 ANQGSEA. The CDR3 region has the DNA TGCAGCGTTGACCTTCTAGAGACCCAGTACTTC. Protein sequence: CSVDLLETQYF.

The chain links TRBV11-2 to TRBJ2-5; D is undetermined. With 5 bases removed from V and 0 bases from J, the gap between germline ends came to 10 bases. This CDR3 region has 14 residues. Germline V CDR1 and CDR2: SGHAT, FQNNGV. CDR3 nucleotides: TGTGCCAGCAGCGATAATACCGACCAAGAGACCCAGTACTTC. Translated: CASSDNTDQETQYF.

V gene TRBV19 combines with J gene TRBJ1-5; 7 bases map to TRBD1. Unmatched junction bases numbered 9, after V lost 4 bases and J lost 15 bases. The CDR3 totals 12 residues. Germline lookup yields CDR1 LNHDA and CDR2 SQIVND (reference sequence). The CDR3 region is CASSTRTGLRHF. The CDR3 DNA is TGTGCCAGTAGTACAAGGACAGGTCTCCGGCATTTT.

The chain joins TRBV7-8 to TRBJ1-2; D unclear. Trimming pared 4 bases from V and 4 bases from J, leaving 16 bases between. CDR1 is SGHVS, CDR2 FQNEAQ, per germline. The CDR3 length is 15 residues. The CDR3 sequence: CASSYRVETPYGYTF. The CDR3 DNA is TGTGCCAGCAGCTACCGGGTCGAAACCCCCTATGGCTACACCTTC.

The CDR3 DNA reads as TGTGCCAGCAGGTCGGGAACGGGAGGTGGTGTGAAAGATACGCAGTATTTT. It is translated as CASRSGTGGGVKDTQYF. The V gene is TRBV5-4, the J gene TRBJ2-3; TRBD2 agrees at 7 bases. Trimming took 5 bases from V and 5 from J; bases not matched to a gene: 17. This CDR3 is built from 17 residues. Germline assignment: CDR1 SGHNT and CDR2 YYREEE (reference sequence).

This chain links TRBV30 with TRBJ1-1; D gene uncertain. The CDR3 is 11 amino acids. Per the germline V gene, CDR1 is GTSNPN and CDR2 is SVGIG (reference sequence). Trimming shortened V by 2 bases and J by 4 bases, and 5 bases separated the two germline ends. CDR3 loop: CAWSLGTEAFF. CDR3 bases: TGTGCCTGGAGTTTAGGCACTGAAGCTTTCTTT. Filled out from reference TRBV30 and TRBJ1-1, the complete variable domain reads SQTIHQWPATLVQPVGSPLSLECTVEGTSNPNLYWYRQAAGRGLQLLFYSVGIGQISSEVPQNLSASRPQDRQFILSSKKLLLSDSGFYLCAWSLGTEAFFGQGTRLTVV.

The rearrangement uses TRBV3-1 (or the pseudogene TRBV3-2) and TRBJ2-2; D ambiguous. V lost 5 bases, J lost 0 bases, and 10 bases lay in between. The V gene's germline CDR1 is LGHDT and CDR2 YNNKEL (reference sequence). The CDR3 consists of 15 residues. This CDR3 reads CASSDTSPNTGELFF. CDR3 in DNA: TGTGCCAGCAGCGATACGAGTCCGAACACCGGGGAGCTGTTTTTT.

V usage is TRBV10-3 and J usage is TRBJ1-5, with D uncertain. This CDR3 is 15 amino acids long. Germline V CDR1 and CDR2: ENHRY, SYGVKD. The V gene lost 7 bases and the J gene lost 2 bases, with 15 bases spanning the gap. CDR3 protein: CAIKGGEQGNQPQHF. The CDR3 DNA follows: TGTGCCATCAAGGGTGGTGAGCAGGGCAATCAGCCCCAGCATTTT.

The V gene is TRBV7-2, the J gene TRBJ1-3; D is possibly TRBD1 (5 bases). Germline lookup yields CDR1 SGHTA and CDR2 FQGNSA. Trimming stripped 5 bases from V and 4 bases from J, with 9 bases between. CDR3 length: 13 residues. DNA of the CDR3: TGTGCCAGCAGCGCCCGACAGGGAAACACCATATATTTT. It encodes CASSARQGNTIYF. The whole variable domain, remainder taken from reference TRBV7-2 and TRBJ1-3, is GAGVSQSPSNKVTEKGKDVELRCDPISGHTALYWYRQSLGQGLEFLIYFQGNSAPDKSGLPSDRFSAERTGGSVSTLTIQRTQQEDSAVYLCASSARQGNTIYFGEGSWLTVV.

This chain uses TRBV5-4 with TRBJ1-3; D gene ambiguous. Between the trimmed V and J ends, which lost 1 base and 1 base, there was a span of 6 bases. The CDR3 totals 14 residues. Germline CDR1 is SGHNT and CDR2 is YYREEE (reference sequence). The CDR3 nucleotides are TGTGCCAGCAGCTTGTCGTATTCTGGAAACACCATATATTTT. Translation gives CASSLSYSGNTIYF.

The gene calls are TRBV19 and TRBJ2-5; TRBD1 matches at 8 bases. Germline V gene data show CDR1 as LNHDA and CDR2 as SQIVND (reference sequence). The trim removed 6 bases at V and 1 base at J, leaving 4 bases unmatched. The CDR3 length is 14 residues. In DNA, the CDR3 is TGTGCCAGTAGGGTAACAGGGGGCCAAGAGACCCAGTACTTC. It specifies CASRVTGGQETQYF.

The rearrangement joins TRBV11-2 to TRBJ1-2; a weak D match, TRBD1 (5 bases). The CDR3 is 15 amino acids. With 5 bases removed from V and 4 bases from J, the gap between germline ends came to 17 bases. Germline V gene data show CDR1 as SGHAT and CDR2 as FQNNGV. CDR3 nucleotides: TGTGCCAGCAGCCGGTCCCGGGGGAAACTCTATGGCTACACCTTC. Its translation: CASSRSRGKLYGYTF.

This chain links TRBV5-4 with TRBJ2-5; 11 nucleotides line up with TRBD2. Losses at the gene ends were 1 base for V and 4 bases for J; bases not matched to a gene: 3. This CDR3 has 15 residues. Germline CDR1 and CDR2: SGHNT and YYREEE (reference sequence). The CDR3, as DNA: TGTGCCAGCAGCTTGTTAGCGGGGGGGCTAGAGACCCAGTACTTC. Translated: CASSLLAGGLETQYF.

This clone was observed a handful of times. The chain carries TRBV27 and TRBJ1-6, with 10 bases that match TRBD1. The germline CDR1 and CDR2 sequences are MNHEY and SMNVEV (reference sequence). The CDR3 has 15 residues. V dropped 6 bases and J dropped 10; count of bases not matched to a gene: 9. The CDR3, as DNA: TGTGCCAGCAGATTCGGGACAGGGGATCGGTCACCCCTCCACTTT. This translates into CASRFGTGDRSPLHF.

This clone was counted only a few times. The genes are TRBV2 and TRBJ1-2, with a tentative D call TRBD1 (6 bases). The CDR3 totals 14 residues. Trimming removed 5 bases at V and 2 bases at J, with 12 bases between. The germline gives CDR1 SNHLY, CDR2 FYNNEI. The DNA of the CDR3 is TGTGCCAGCAGTCCACAGGGACCCAACTATGGCTACACCTTC. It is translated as CASSPQGPNYGYTF.

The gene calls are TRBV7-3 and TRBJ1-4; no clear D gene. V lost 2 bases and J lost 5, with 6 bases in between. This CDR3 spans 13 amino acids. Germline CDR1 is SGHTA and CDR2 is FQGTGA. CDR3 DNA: TGTGCCAGCAGCTTATACAGCAATGAAAAACTGTTTTTT. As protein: CASSLYSNEKLFF.

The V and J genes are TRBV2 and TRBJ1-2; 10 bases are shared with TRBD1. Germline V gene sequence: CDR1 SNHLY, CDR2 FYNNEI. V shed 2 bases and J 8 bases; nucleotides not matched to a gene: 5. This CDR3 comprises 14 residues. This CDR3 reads CASSEWTGGNGYTF. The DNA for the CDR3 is TGTGCCAGCAGTGAATGGACAGGGGGTAACGGCTACACCTTC.

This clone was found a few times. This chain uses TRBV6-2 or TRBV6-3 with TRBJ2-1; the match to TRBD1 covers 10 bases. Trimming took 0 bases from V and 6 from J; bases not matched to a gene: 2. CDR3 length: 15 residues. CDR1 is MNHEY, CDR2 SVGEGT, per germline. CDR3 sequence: CASSYSGQGLNEQFF. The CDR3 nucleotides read TGTGCCAGCAGTTACTCGGGACAGGGGCTCAATGAGCAGTTCTTC.

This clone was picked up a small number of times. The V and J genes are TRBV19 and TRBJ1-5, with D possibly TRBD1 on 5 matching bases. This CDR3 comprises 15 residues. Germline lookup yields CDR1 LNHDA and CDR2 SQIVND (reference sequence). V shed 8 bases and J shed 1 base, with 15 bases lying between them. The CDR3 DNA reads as TGTGCCAGTTCCGATCTCGGGGGGAGCAATCAGCCCCAGCATTTT. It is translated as CASSDLGGSNQPQHF. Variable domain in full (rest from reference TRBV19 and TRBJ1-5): DGGITQSPKYLFRKEGQNVTLSCEQNLNHDAMYWYRQDPGQGLRLIYYSQIVNDFQKGDIAEGYSVSREKKESFPLTVTSAQKNPTAFYLCASSDLGGSNQPQHFGDGTRLSIL.

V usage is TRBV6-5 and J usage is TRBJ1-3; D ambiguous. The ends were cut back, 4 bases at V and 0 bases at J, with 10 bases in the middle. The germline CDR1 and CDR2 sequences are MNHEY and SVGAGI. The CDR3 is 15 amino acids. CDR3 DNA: TGTGCCAGCAGTTCAAACAGCAACTCTGGAAACACCATATATTTT. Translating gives CASSSNSNSGNTIYF.